This entry features one T cell receptor beta chain sequence. The target antigen is unknown. Sequencing used immunoSEQ multiplex PCR; TCRdb keeps in-frame clones, though not all of them. This table holds about 130,000 clones, 89% found once. The CDR3 totals 12 residues. V was clipped by 4 bases and J by 1 base, with 4 bases between them. Per germline, CDR1 PRHDT and CDR2 FYEKMQ (reference sequence). This sample is part of a study of T cell responses to AZD1222 COVID-19 vaccine. The study, taken as a whole, reports: Spike-specific TCR breadth and depth grew following two AZD1222 doses. Most donors were white British and more were female, and clonal diversity was possibly underestimated. Vaccine-associated CD4 TCRs spanned spike, dominant at 160-218 and 743-854.

This chain joins TRBV13 and TRBJ1-1; no definite D call. Here the sequenced sample was peripheral blood, taken 28 days after the second AZD1222 dose. The receptor's source is an adult who received the AZD1222 COVID-19 vaccine. The CDR3 DNA follows: TGTGCCAGCAGCTCAGAGAACACTGAAGCTTTCTTT. Translating gives CASSSENTEAFF.